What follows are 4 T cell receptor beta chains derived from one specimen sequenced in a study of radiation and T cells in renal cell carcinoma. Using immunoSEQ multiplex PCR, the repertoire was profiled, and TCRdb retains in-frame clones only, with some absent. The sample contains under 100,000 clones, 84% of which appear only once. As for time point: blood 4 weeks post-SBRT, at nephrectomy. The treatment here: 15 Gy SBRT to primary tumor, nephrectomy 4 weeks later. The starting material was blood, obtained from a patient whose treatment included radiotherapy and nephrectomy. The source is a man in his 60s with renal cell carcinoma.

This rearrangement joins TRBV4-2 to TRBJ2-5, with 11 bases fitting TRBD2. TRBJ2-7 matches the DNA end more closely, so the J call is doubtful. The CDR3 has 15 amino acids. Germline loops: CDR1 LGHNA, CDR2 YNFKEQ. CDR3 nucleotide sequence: TGTGCCAGCAGCCAGTACGGGACTAGCGGTTACGAGCAGTACTTC. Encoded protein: CASSQYGTSGYEQYF.

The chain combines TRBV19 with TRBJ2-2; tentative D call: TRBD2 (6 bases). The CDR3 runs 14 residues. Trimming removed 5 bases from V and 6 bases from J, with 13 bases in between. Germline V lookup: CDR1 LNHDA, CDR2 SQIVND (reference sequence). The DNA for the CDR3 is TGTGCCAGTAGTCCCCGGACTACCTCCGGGGAGCTGTTTTTT. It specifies CASSPRTTSGELFF.

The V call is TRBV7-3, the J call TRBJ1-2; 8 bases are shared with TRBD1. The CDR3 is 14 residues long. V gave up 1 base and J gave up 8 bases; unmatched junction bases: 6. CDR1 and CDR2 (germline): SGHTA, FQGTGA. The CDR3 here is CASSLIPGTGGYTF. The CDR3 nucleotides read TGTGCCAGCAGCTTAATTCCAGGGACAGGAGGCTACACCTTC.

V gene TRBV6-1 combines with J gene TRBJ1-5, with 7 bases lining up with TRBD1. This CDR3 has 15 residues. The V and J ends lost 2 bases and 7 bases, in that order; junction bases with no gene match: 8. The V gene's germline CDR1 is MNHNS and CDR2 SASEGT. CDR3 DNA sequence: TGTGCCAGCAGTGAATTCAGGGGGATAGGACAGCCCCAGCATTTT. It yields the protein CASSEFRGIGQPQHF.